Listed here is a single T cell receptor beta chain. Germline V gene sequence: CDR1 KGHSH, CDR2 LQKENI. Trimming took 5 bases from V and 2 from J, leaving 9 bases between them. CDR3 length equals 14 residues. This sample stems from a study of blood T cell repertoires in COVID-19. Study at large: The United States, Italy and Spain supplied acute and convalescent COVID-19 samples. Sources were T cells, B-cell-depleted T cells, or PBMCs; the material itself was cDNA or gDNA.

Authors' processing steps: Amplified reference gene primers provided the basis for estimating nucleated cell counts. Assay used: immunoSEQ multiplex PCR; TCRdb lists only in-frame clones, some missing. V and J calls and clone size follow that table, whereas D and trimming were derived from the DNA. The repertoire has hundreds of thousands of clones, approximately 90% of them found once; the top ten carry around 4.4%. The sequencing input was peripheral blood. The chain employs TRBV18 and TRBJ2-2; the D gene is possibly TRBD2 (6 bases). The receptor's source is a man aged 40-49 years with acute or convalescent COVID-19. CDR3 region: CASSSGLNTGELFF. DNA of the CDR3: TGTGCCAGCTCATCGGGACTTAACACCGGGGAGCTGTTTTTT.